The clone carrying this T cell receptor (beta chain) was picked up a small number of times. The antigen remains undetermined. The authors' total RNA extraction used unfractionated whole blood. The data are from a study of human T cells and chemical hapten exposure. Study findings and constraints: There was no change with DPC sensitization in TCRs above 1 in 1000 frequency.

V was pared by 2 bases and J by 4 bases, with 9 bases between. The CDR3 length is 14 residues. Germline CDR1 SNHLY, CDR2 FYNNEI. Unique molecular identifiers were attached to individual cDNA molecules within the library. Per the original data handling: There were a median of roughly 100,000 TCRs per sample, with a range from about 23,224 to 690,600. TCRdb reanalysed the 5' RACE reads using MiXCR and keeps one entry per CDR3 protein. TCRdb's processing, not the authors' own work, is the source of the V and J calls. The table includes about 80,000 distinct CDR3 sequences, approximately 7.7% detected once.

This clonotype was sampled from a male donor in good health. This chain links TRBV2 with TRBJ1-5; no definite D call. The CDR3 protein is CASSEPLGNQPQHF. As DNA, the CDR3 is TGTGCCAGCAGTGAACCGTTGGGAAATCAGCCCCAGCATTTT.